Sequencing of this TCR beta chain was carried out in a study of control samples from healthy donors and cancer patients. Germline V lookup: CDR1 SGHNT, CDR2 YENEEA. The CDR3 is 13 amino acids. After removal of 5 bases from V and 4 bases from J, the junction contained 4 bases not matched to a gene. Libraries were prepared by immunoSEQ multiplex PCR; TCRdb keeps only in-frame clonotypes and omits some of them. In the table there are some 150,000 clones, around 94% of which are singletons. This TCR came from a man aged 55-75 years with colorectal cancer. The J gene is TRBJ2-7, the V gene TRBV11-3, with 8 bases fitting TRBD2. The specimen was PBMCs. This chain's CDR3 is CASSVGLEYEQYF. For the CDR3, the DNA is TGTGCCAGCAGCGTGGGACTAGAGTACGAGCAGTACTTC.